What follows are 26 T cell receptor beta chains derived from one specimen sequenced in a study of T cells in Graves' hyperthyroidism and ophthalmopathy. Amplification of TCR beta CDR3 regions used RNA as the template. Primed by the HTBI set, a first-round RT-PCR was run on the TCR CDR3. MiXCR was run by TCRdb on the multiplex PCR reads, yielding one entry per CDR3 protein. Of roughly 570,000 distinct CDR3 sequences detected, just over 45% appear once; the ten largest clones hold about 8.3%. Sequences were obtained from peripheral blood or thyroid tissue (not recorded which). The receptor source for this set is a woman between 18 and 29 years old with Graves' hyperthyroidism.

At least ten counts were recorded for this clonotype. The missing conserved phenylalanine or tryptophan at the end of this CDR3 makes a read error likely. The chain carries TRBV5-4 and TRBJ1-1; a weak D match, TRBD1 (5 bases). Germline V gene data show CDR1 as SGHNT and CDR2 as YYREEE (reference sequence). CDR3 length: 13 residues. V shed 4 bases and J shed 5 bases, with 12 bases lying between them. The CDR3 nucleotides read TGTGCCAGCAGCGGGGACGGGGAGACTGAAGCTTTCCTT. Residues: CASSGDGETEAFL.

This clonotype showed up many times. CDR3 sequence: CSGTGLSGNTIYF. The CDR3 DNA follows: TGCAGCGGGACAGGTCTCTCTGGAAACACCATATATTTT. The rearrangement joins TRBV29-1 to TRBJ1-3; 7 bases map to TRBD1. The germline V gene has CDR1 SQVTM and CDR2 ANQGSEA. The length of the CDR3 is 13 residues. V lost 7 bases and J lost 0; bases outside the gene matches: 3.

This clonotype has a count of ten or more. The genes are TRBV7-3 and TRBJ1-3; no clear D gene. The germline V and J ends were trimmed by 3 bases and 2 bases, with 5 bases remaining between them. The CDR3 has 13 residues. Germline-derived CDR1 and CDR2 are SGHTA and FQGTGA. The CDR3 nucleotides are TGTGCCAGCAGCTTCGAACCTGGAAACACCATATATTTT. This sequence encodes CASSFEPGNTIYF. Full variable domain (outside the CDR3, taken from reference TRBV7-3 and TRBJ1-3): GAGVSQTPSNKVTEKGKYVELRCDPISGHTALYWYRQSLGQGPEFLIYFQGTGAADDSGLPNDRFFAVRPEGSVSTLKIQRTERGDSAVYLCASSFEPGNTIYFGEGSWLTVV.

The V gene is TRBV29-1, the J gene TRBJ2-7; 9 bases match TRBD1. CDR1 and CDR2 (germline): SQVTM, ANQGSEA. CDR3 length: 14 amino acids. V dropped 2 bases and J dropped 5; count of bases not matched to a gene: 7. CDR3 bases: TGCAGCGTTGAAAAGGAGGACAGGGGCCACGAGCAGTACTTC. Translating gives CSVEKEDRGHEQYF.

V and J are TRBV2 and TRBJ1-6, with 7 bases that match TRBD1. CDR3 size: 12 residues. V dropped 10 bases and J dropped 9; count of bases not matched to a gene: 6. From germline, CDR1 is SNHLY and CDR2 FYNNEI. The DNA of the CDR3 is TGTGCCATCAGGGGGTACGGTTCACCCCTCCACTTT. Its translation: CAIRGYGSPLHF.

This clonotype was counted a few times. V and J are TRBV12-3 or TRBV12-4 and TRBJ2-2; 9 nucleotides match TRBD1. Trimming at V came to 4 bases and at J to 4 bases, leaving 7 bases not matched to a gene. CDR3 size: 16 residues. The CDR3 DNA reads TGTGCCAGCAGTTATACAGGGGGCGCTGGCACCGGGGAGCTGTTTTTT. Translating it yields CASSYTGGAGTGELFF.

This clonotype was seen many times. CDR3 residues: CASRLSHGNTEAFF. Written as DNA, the CDR3 is TGTGCCAGCAGACTATCCCACGGGAACACTGAAGCTTTCTTT. J is TRBJ1-1 and V is TRBV5-8; no definite D call. Germline assignment: CDR1 SGHTS and CDR2 YDEGEE. Trimming cost V 5 bases and J 1 base, with 12 bases left between them. The CDR3 totals 14 residues.

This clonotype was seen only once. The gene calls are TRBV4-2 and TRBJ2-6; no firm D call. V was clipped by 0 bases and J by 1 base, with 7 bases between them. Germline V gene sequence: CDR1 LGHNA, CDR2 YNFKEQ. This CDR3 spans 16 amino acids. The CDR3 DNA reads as TGTGCCAGCAGCCAAGATGTAGGGTCTGGGGCCAACGTCCTGACTTTC. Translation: CASSQDVGSGANVLTF.

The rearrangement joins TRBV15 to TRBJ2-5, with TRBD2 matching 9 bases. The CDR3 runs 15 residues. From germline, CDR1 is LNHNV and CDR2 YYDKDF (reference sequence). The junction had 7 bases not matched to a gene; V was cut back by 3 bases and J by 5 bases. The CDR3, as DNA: TGTGCCACCAGCAGTTATCGCAGCGGGGGGGAGACCCAGTACTTC. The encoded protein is CATSSYRSGGETQYF.

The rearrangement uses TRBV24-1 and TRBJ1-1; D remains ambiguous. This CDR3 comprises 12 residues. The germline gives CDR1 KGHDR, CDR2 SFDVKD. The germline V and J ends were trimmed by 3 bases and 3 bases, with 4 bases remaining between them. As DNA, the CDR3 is TGTGCCACCAGTGATGCAGACACTGAAGCTTTCTTT. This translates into CATSDADTEAFF.

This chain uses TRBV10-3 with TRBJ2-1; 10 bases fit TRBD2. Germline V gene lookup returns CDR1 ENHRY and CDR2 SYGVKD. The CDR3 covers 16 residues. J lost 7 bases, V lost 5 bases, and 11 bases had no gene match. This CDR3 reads CAISSPLAGAQNEQFF. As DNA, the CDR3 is TGTGCCATCAGTTCGCCTCTAGCGGGAGCTCAGAATGAGCAGTTCTTC.

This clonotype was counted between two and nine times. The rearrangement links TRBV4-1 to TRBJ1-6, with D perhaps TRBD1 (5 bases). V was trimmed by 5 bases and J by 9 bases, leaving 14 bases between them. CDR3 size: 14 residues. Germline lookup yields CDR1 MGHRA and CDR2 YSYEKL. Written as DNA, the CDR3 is TGCGCCAGCAGCAAAATAGGGGTTTCTTCACCCCTCCACTTT. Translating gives CASSKIGVSSPLHF.

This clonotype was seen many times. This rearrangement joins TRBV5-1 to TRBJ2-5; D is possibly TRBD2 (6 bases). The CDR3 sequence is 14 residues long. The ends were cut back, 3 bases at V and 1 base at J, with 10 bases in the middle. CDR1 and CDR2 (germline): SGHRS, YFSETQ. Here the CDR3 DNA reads TGCGCCAGCAGCTCCGGACTATCCCAAGAGACCCAGTACTTC. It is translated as CASSSGLSQETQYF.

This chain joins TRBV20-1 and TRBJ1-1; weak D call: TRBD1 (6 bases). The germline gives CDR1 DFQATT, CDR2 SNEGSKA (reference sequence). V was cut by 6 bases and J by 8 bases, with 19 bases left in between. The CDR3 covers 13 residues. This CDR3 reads CSASSPSGTEAFF. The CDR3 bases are TGCAGTGCCAGCAGCCCTAGCGGGACAGAAGCTTTCTTT.

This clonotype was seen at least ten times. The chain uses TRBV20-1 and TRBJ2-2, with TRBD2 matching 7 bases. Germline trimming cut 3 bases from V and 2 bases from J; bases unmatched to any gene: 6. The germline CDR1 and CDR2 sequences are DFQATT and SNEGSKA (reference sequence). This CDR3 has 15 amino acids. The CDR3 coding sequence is TGCAGTGCTAGCCCCTGGGGGGGTAACACCGGGGAGCTGTTTTTT. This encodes CSASPWGGNTGELFF.

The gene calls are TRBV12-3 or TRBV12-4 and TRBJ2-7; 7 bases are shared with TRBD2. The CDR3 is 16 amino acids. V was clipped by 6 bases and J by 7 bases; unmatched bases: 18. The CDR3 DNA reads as TGTGCCAGCAGCCACCGGGACCACGGAGGGCGGGGGGAGCAGTACTTC. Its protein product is CASSHRDHGGRGEQYF.

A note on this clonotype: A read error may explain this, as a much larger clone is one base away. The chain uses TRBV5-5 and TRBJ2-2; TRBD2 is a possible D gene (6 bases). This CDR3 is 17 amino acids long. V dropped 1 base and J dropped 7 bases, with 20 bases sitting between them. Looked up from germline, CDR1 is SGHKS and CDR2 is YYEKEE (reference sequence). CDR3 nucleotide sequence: TGTGCCAGCAGCTTGTCGTTGGGACTTTCCCGGGGCGGGGAGCTGTTTTTT. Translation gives CASSLSLGLSRGGELFF.

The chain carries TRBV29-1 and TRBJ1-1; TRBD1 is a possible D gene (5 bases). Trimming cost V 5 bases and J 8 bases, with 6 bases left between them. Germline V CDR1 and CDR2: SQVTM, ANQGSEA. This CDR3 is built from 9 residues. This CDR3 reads CSVRQEAFF. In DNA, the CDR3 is TGCAGCGTTAGACAGGAAGCTTTCTTT.

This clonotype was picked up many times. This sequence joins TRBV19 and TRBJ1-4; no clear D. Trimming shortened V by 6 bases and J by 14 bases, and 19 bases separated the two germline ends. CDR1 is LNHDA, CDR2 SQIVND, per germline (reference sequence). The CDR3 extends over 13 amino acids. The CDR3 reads CASRSGTQAKLFF. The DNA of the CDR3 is TGTGCCAGTAGATCCGGCACCCAGGCAAAGCTGTTTTTT.

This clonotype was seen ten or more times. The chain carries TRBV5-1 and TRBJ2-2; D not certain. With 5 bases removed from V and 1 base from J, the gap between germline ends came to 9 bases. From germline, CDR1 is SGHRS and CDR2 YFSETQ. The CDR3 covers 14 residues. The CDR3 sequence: CASSGQMNTGELFF. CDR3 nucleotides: TGCGCCAGCAGTGGGCAGATGAACACCGGGGAGCTGTTTTTT.

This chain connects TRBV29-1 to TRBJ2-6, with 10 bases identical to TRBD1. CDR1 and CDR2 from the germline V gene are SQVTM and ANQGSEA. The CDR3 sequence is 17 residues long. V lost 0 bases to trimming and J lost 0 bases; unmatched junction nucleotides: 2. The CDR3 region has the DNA TGCAGCGTTGAAGACTGGGACAGGGGCTCTGGGGCCAACGTCCTGACTTTC. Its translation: CSVEDWDRGSGANVLTF.

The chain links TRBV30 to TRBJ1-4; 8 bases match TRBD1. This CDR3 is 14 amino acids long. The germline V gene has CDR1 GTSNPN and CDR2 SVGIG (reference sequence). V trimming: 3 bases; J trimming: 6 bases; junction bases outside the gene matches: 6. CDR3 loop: CAWSAGTGDEKLFF. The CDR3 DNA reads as TGTGCCTGGAGCGCTGGGACAGGCGATGAAAAACTGTTTTTT.

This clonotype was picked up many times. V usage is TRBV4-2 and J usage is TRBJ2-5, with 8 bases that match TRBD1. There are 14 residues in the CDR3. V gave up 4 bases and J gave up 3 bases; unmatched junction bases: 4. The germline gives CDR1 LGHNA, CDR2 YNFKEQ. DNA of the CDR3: TGTGCCAGCAGCCCCCCGGGACAGGAAGAGACCCAGTACTTC. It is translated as CASSPPGQEETQYF.

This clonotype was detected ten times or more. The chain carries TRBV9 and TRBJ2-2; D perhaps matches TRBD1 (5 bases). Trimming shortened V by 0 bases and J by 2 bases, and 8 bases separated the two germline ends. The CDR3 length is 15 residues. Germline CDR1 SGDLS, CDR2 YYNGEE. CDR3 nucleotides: TGTGCCAGCAGCGTAGGCAGGGTAAACACCGGGGAGCTGTTTTTT. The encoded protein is CASSVGRVNTGELFF.

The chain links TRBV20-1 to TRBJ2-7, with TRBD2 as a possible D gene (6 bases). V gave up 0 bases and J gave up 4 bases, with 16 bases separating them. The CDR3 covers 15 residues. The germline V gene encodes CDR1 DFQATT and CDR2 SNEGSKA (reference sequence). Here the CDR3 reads CSARDLTRREYEQYF. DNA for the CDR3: TGCAGTGCTAGAGATCTAACGCGACGGGAGTACGAGCAGTACTTC.

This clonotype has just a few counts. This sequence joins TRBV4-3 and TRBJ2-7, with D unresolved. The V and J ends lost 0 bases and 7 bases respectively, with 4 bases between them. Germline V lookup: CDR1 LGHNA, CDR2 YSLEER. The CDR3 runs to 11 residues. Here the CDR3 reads CASSQESEQYF. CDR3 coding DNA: TGCGCCAGCAGCCAAGAAAGTGAGCAGTACTTC.